Below, 5 T cell receptor beta chains from the same sample are listed, as sequenced in a study of shared clonotypes between healthy human individuals. Clones were read by immunoSEQ multiplex PCR, and TCRdb kept only the in-frame ones, dropping some. This table has over a million clones, about 80% appearing once. The sequenced sample was memory CD4+ T cells from PBMCs. Subset specified: CD45RA-negative fraction. These receptors were obtained from a man younger than 35 in good health. Some clones in this sample may be carry-over from other donors' samples.

This clone was seen a handful of times. The CDR3 sequence is CASSLSGTSLYEQYF. As DNA, the CDR3 is TGTGCCAGCAGCCTGTCTGGGACTAGCTTGTACGAGCAGTACTTC. V and J are TRBV6-5 and TRBJ2-7, with 9 bases fitting TRBD2. J was trimmed by 4 bases and V by 6 bases; bases with no gene match: 10. The CDR3 length is 15 residues. Germline CDR1 is MNHEY and CDR2 is SVGAGI.

The chain couples TRBV30 to TRBJ1-6; 9 nucleotides match TRBD1. The CDR3 consists of 15 residues. V was pared by 0 bases and J by 7 bases, with 4 bases of the junction left unmatched. Germline V gives CDR1 GTSNPN, CDR2 SVGIG (reference sequence). This CDR3 reads CAWSVSGTGNSPLHF. CDR3 coding DNA: TGTGCCTGGAGTGTATCCGGGACAGGGAATTCACCCCTCCACTTT. The complete variable domain, with remaining parts taken from reference TRBV30 and TRBJ1-6, reads SQTIHQWPATLVQPVGSPLSLECTVEGTSNPNLYWYRQAAGRGLQLLFYSVGIGQISSEVPQNLSASRPQDRQFILSSKKLLLSDSGFYLCAWSVSGTGNSPLHFGNGTRLTVT.

This chain links TRBV10-3 with TRBJ2-7; 12 nucleotides agree with TRBD2. Trimming removed 2 bases from V and 5 bases from J; junction bases left unmatched: 10. The CDR3 is 17 residues long. The V gene's germline CDR1 is ENHRY and CDR2 SYGVKD. The CDR3 protein is CAISERASGRADHEQYF. CDR3 bases: TGTGCCATCAGTGAGCGTGCTAGCGGGAGGGCCGATCACGAGCAGTACTTC.

The rearrangement joins TRBV7-9 to TRBJ2-1, with 10 bases lining up with TRBD2. Germline lookup yields CDR1 SEHNR and CDR2 FQNEAQ (reference sequence). V lost 5 bases and J lost 11; bases outside the gene matches: 18. The CDR3 extends over 17 amino acids. CDR3 coding DNA: TGTGCCAGCAGCCAAACCTCTAGCGGGAGTGTCAGAACGCAGCAGTTCTTC. It specifies CASSQTSSGSVRTQQFF.

This chain links TRBV28 with TRBJ2-5; D gene ambiguous. The CDR3 length is 12 residues. Germline-derived CDR1 and CDR2 are MDHEN and SYDVKM. Deletions cut 10 bases from V and 5 bases from J, with 14 bases between. CDR3 in amino acids: CATYHRRETQYF. Written as DNA, the CDR3 is TGTGCCACCTACCATCGAAGGGAGACCCAGTACTTC.